This T cell receptor (beta chain) came from a study of cytomegalovirus exposure and HLA in healthy donors. General study results and limits: Later, an analysis showed that TCR beta chains associated with HLA were more clonally expanded than others that were equally common.

60 Vbeta and 13 Jbeta primers were used in PCR. TCRdb's copy holds only in-frame clones and misses some; the assay was immunoSEQ multiplex PCR. Among roughly 150,000 clones listed, over 75% were seen once. Notes on this clone: The antigen is not known. Sequence at one end of the junction differs from germline and may be a read error.

This receptor was obtained from a male donor in good health and CMV-seronegative. The sequencing sample was made of PBMCs.

CDR3 loop: CSSSRDRVGYTF. The CDR3 DNA is TGTTCCAGCAGTCGAGACAGGGTTGGCTACACCTTC. The gene calls are TRBV7-9 and TRBJ1-2; 7 bases are a match to TRBD1. CDR1 is SEHNR and CDR2 is FQNEAQ in the germline V gene (reference sequence). The CDR3 runs to 12 residues.